This note documents a single TCR beta chain sequence. Assay: immunoSEQ multiplex PCR; the TCRdb copy retains only in-frame clones and omits some. Counted here are some 70,000 clones, about four fifths occurring once; the ten biggest clones make up about 15%. This entry belongs to a study of blood T cell repertoires in COVID-19. Study context: Italy, Spain and the United States were the sources of the convalescent and acute COVID-19 samples.

Germline V lookup: CDR1 SGHDN, CDR2 FVKESK. V shed 1 base and J shed 1 base, with 8 bases lying between them. The CDR3 length is 15 residues. The sample taken for sequencing was peripheral blood. This chain links TRBV14 with TRBJ2-4; D remains unclear. This sequence was found in a man aged 55 to 70 with COVID-19, enrolled during active disease. CDR3 protein: CASSQGGLAKNIQYF. The DNA of the CDR3 is TGTGCCAGCAGCCAAGGTGGCCTGGCCAAAAACATTCAGTACTTC.